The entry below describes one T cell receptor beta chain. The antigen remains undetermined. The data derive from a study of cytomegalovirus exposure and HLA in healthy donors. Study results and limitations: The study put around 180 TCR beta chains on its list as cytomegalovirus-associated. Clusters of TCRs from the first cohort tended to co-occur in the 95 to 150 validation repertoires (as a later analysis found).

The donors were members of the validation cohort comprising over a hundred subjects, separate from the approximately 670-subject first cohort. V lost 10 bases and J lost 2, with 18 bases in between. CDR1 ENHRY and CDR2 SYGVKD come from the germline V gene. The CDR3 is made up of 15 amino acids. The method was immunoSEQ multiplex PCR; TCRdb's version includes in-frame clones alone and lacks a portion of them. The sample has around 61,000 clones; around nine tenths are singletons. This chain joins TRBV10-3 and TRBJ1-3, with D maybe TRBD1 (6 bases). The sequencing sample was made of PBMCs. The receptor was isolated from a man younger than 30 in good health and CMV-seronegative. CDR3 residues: CATTDGQTPGNTIYF. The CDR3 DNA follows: TGTGCCACGACCGACGGACAGACCCCTGGAAACACCATATATTTT.